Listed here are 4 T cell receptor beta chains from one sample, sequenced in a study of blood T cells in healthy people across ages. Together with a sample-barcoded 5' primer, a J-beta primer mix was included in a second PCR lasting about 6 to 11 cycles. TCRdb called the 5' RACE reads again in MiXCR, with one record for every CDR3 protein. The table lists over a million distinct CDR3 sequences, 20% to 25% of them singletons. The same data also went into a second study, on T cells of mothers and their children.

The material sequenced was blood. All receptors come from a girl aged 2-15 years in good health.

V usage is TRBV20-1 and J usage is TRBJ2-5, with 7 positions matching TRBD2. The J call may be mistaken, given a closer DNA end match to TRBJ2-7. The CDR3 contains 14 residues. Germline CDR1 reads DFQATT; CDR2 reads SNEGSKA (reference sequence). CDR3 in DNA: TGCAGTGCTAGTGCGGGGCTGCGGACTAGCGAGCAGTACTTC. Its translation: CSASAGLRTSEQYF.

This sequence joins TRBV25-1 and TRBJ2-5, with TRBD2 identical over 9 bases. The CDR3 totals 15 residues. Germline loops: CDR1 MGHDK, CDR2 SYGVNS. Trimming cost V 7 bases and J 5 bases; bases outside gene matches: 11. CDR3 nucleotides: TGTGCCAGCACCCGAGGGTTAGCGGGAGTTGAGACCCAGTACTTC. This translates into CASTRGLAGVETQYF.

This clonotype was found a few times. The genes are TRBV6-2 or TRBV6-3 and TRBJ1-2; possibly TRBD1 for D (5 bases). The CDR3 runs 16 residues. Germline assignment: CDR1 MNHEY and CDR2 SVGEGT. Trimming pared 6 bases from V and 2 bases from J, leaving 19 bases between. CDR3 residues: CASSTGAGHLNYGYTF. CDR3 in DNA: TGTGCCAGCAGCACCGGGGCAGGACACCTGAACTATGGCTACACCTTC.

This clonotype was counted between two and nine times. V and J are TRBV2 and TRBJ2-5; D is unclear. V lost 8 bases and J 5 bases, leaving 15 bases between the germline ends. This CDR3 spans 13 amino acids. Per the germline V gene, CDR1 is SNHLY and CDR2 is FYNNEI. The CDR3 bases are TGTGCCAGCTGTAGAACCCTCGGGGAGACCCAGTACTTC. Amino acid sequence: CASCRTLGETQYF.